This TCR beta chain was recorded in a study of cytomegalovirus exposure and HLA in healthy donors. Deletions cut 0 bases from V and 1 base from J, with 9 bases between. CDR1 is SEHNR and CDR2 is FQNEAQ in the germline V gene (reference sequence). CDR3 length: 15 residues. PCR employed 60 Vbeta and 13 Jbeta primers. Using immunoSEQ multiplex PCR, the repertoire was profiled, and TCRdb retains in-frame clones only, with some absent. Of 90,000 to 120,000 clones in the sample, roughly 70% were seen once. The clonotype comes from a man in his forties or fifties in good health and CMV-seropositive. V usage is TRBV7-9 and J usage is TRBJ2-5, with D possibly TRBD2 on 5 matching bases. Sequenced sample: PBMCs. The CDR3 is CASSLAVSGQETQYF. The CDR3 region has the DNA TGTGCCAGCAGCTTAGCGGTCAGCGGCCAAGAGACCCAGTACTTC. Complete variable domain (other parts from reference TRBV7-9 and TRBJ2-5): DTGVSQNPRHKITKRGQNVTFRCDPISEHNRLYWYRQTLGQGPEFLTYFQNEAQLEKSRLLSDRFSAERPKGSFSTLEIQRTEQGDSAMYLCASSLAVSGQETQYFGPGTRLLVL.